The 10 T cell receptor beta chains in this list originate from one sample, sequenced in a study of blood T cell repertoires in COVID-19. TCRdb keeps only in-frame clones here, not all; method: immunoSEQ multiplex PCR. In the table there are around 220,000 clones, roughly 84% of which are singletons. Sequenced: PBMCs or T cells enriched from blood (not recorded which). The receptors come from a woman in her thirties or forties who had recovered from COVID-19.

This sequence joins TRBV28 and TRBJ2-3, with 9 bases that match TRBD2. The CDR3 extends over 17 amino acids. Germline trimming cut 4 bases from V and 3 bases from J; bases unmatched to any gene: 11. The germline gives CDR1 MDHEN, CDR2 SYDVKM. The CDR3 spells CASSSPPGLAWTDTQYF. In DNA, the CDR3 is TGTGCCAGCAGTTCTCCCCCGGGACTAGCTTGGACAGATACGCAGTATTTT.

This clone has only a few counts. The DNA of the CDR3 is TGTGCCAGCAGCCTCAGGGGAGACGGGGAGCTGTTTTTT. Protein sequence: CASSLRGDGELFF. This chain joins TRBV7-3 and TRBJ2-2, with a weak D call TRBD1 (6 bases). Between the trimmed V and J ends, which lost 5 bases and 7 bases, there was a span of 11 bases. The CDR3 loop spans 13 amino acids. CDR1 and CDR2 from the germline V gene are SGHTA and FQGTGA.

V is TRBV10-1 and J is TRBJ2-3; 7 nucleotides line up with TRBD1. The ends lost 6 bases at V and 5 bases at J; junction bases unmatched: 5. CDR1 and CDR2 from the germline V gene are WNHNN and SYGVQD (reference sequence). The CDR3 has 13 residues. CDR3 protein: CASRQGVQDTQYF. The CDR3 nucleotides are TGCGCCAGCAGGCAGGGGGTACAAGATACGCAGTATTTT.

This chain links TRBV14 with TRBJ2-7, with TRBD2 matching 8 bases. Germline-derived CDR1 and CDR2 are SGHDN and FVKESK. J lost 7 bases, V lost 1 base, and 6 bases had no gene match. This CDR3 is 14 amino acids long. The CDR3, as DNA: TGTGCCAGCAGCCAAGCTCTCGCGGGAGGTGAGCAGTACGTC. Protein: CASSQALAGGEQYV.

The V gene is TRBV30, the J gene TRBJ1-1; D possibly corresponds to TRBD1 (5 bases). V was pared by 1 base and J by 1 base, with 7 bases between. Germline V gives CDR1 GTSNPN, CDR2 SVGIG (reference sequence). This CDR3 spans 13 amino acids. The CDR3 nucleotides are TGTGCCTGGAGTGCGCAGGGGAACACTGAAGCTTTCTTT. It yields the protein CAWSAQGNTEAFF. The variable domain in full, with the rest retrieved from reference TRBV30 and TRBJ1-1, is SQTIHQWPATLVQPVGSPLSLECTVEGTSNPNLYWYRQAAGRGLQLLFYSVGIGQISSEVPQNLSASRPQDRQFILSSKKLLLSDSGFYLCAWSAQGNTEAFFGQGTRLTVV.

The DNA for the CDR3 is TGTGCCAGTACTAATTCGGGGATCGGTAATTCACCCCTCCACTTT. This gives the protein CASTNSGIGNSPLHF. The chain has TRBV19 and TRBJ1-6; no clear D gene. The CDR3 spans 15 residues. CDR1 is LNHDA and CDR2 is SQIVND in the germline V gene (reference sequence). V gave up 7 bases and J gave up 6 bases, with 16 bases separating them.

The V and J genes are TRBV7-9 and TRBJ2-7; 9 nucleotides line up with TRBD2. The germline CDR1 and CDR2 sequences are SEHNR and FQNEAQ (reference sequence). The CDR3 totals 18 residues. V lost 0 bases and J lost 6; bases outside the gene matches: 15. The CDR3: CASSLAKALAGPLFEQYF. For the CDR3, the DNA is TGTGCCAGCAGCTTAGCGAAGGCCCTAGCGGGACCCCTCTTCGAGCAGTACTTC.

The V and J genes are TRBV2 and TRBJ2-2; tentative D call: TRBD2 (5 bases). This CDR3 has 12 residues. The germline V and J ends were trimmed by 7 bases and 9 bases, with 12 bases remaining between them. Germline-derived CDR1 and CDR2 are SNHLY and FYNNEI. The CDR3 nucleotides are TGTGCCAGCAAGGACTTAGGGCGGGAGCTGTTTTTT. Translation gives CASKDLGRELFF.

The chain joins TRBV27 to TRBJ1-5; TRBD1 aligns across 7 bases. Germline CDR1 is MNHEY and CDR2 is SMNVEV (reference sequence). V lost 4 bases and J lost 5; bases outside the gene matches: 8. There are 15 residues in the CDR3. CDR3 sequence (DNA): TGTGCCAGCAGTTCACTCCGGGACAGCGATCAGCCCCAGCATTTT. Residues: CASSSLRDSDQPQHF.

This rearrangement joins TRBV21-1 to TRBJ2-7; TRBD1 is taken as the D call from the table, unchecked against the DNA. TRBV21-1 is an annotated pseudogene. The CDR3 length is 15 residues. The CDR3 DNA reads as TGTGCCAGCAGCCCGGGACTGGACAGGGAATACGAGCAGTACGTC. Its protein product is CASSPGLDREYEQYV.